The sequence of this T cell receptor (beta chain) was determined in a study of cytomegalovirus exposure and HLA in healthy donors. Vbeta (60) and Jbeta (13) primers were used in the PCR. TCRdb keeps only in-frame clones here, not all; method: immunoSEQ multiplex PCR. The sample carries 150,000 to 200,000 clones, roughly four fifths recorded once. Germline V gene sequence: CDR1 SGHRS, CDR2 YFSETQ. This CDR3 region has 16 residues. The V end was cut by 0 bases, the J end by 0 bases, with 13 bases between. This receptor was obtained from a man between 18 and 29 years old in good health and CMV-seronegative. The genes are TRBV5-1 and TRBJ2-7; D is ambiguous. Sequencing input: PBMCs. This chain's CDR3 is CASSLGPEAISYEQYF. The CDR3 region has the DNA TGCGCCAGCAGCTTGGGACCCGAAGCGATCTCCTACGAGCAGTACTTC.